The entry below gives a single TCR beta chain sequence along with its context. This specimen comes from a study of blood T cell repertoires in COVID-19. Turning to the study itself: Some COVID-19 samples were acute and others convalescent; all came from the United States, Italy and Spain.

The CDR3 totals 13 residues. The V gene end was trimmed by 4 bases and the J gene end by 4 bases; junction bases not matched to a gene: 5. CDR1 is SGHNT and CDR2 is YYREEE in the germline V gene (reference sequence). Clones were read by immunoSEQ multiplex PCR, and TCRdb kept only the in-frame ones, dropping some. The table has 100,000 to 150,000 clones, about four fifths seen once; the top ten hold roughly 15%. Material: peripheral blood. This clonotype originated in a woman of 80 years or more with acute or convalescent COVID-19. This chain links TRBV5-4 with TRBJ2-7, with 7 bases lining up with TRBD2. The chain's CDR3 is CASSRGRGYEQYF. CDR3 nucleotides: TGTGCCAGCAGCCGCGGGAGAGGGTACGAGCAGTACTTC. Filled out from reference TRBV5-4 and TRBJ2-7, the complete variable domain reads ETGVTQSPTHLIKTRGQQVTLRCSSQSGHNTVSWYQQALGQGPQFIFQYYREEENGRGNFPPRFSGLQFPNYSSELNVNALELDDSALYLCASSRGRGYEQYFGPGTRLTVT.